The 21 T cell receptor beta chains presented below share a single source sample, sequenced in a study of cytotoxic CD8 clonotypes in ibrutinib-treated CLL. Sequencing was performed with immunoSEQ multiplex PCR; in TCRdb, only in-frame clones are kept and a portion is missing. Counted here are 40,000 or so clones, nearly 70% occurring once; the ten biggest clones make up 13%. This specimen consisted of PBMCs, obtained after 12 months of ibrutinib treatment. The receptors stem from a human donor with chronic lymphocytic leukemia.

The CDR3 sequence: CASSESINQPQHF. CDR3 nucleotides: TGCGCCAGCAGTGAGTCTATCAATCAGCCCCAGCATTTT. The rearrangement links TRBV10-1 to TRBJ1-5; no reliable D call. This CDR3 is 13 amino acids long. Between the trimmed V and J ends, which lost 0 bases and 3 bases, there was a span of 3 bases. CDR1 is WNHNN, CDR2 SYGVQD, per germline (reference sequence).

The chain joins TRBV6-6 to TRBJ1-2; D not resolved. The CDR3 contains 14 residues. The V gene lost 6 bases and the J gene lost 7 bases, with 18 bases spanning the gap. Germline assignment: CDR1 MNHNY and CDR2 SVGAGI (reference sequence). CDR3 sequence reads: CASSRGQQGGGYTF. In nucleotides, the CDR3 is TGTGCCAGCAGCCGCGGCCAACAAGGAGGTGGCTACACCTTC.

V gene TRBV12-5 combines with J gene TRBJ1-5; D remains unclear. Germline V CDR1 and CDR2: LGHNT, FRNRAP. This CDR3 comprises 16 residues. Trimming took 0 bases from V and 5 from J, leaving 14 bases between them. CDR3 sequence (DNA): TGTGCTAGTGGTTTGGTAGTTGGCAACCTTTATCAGCCCCAGCATTTT. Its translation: CASGLVVGNLYQPQHF.

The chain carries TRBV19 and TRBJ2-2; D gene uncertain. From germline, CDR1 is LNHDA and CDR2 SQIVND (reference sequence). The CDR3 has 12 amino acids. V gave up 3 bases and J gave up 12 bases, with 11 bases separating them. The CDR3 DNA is TGTGCCAGTAGTATCAGCGACGATAAGCTGTTTTTT. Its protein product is CASSISDDKLFF.

The CDR3 DNA sequence: TGTGCCTGGAGTTCTGGTACTCAAACCGGGGAGCTGTTTTTT. This encodes CAWSSGTQTGELFF. V is TRBV30 and J is TRBJ2-2; no firm D call. CDR3 length: 14 residues. CDR1 and CDR2 (germline): GTSNPN, SVGIG (reference sequence). Trimming stripped 2 bases from V and 5 bases from J, with 12 bases between.

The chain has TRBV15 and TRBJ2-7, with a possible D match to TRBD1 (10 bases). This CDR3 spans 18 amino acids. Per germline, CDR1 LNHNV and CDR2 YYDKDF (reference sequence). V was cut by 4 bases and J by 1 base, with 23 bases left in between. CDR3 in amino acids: CATSKGQGRTSASYEQYF. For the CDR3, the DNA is TGTGCCACCAGCAAGGGACAGGGGAGGACTAGCGCTTCCTACGAGCAGTACTTC.

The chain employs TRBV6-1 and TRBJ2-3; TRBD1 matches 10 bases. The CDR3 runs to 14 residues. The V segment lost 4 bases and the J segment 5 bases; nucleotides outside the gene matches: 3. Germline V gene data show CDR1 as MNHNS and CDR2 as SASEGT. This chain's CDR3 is CASSAGQGGDTQYF. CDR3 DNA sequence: TGTGCCAGCAGTGCAGGACAGGGGGGAGATACGCAGTATTTT.

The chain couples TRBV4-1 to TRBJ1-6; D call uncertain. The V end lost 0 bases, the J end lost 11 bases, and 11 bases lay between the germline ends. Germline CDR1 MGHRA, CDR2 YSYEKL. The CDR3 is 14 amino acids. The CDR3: CASSQDATRPPLHF. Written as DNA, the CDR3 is TGCGCCAGCAGCCAAGATGCTACCCGCCCACCCCTCCACTTT.

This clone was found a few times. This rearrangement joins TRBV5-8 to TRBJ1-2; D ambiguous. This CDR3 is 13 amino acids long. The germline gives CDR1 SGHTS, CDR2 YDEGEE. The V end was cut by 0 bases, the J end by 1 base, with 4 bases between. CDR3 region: CASSLGLNYGYTF. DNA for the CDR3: TGTGCCAGCAGCTTGGGGCTTAACTATGGCTACACCTTC.

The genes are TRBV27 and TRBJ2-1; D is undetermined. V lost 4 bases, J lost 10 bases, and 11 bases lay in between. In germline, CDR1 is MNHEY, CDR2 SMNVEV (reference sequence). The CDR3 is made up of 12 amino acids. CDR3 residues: CASSSPPGEQFF. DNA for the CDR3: TGTGCCAGCAGTTCGCCGCCAGGCGAGCAGTTCTTC.

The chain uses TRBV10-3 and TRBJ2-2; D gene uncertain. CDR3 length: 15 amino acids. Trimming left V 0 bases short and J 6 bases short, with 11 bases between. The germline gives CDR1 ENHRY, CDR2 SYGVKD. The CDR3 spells CAISESGRRAGELFF. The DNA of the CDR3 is TGTGCCATCAGTGAGTCAGGCCGAAGGGCCGGGGAGCTGTTTTTT.

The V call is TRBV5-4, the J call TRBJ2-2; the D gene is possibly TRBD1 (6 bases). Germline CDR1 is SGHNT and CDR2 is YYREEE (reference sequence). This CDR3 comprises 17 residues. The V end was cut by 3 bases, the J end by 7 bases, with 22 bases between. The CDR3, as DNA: TGTGCCAGCAGCTCGCGACAGGCCCCTACGAGGATCGGGGAGCTGTTTTTT. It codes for CASSSRQAPTRIGELFF. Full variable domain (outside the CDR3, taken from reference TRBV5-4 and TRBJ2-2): ETGVTQSPTHLIKTRGQQVTLRCSSQSGHNTVSWYQQALGQGPQFIFQYYREEENGRGNFPPRFSGLQFPNYSSELNVNALELDDSALYLCASSSRQAPTRIGELFFGEGSRLTVL.

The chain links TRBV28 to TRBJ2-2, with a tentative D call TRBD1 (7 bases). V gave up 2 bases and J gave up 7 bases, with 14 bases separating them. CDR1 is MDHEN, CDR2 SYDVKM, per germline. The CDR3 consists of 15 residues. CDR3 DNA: TGTGCCAGCAGTTTAGGAGGGGGCGCGGTCGGGGAGCTGTTTTTT. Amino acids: CASSLGGGAVGELFF.

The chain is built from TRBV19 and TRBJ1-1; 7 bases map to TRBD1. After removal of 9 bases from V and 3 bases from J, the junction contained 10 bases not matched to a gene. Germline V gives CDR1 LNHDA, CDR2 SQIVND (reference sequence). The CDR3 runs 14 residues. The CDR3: CASGIQGLDTEAFF. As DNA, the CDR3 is TGTGCCAGCGGGATACAGGGGCTGGACACTGAAGCTTTCTTT.

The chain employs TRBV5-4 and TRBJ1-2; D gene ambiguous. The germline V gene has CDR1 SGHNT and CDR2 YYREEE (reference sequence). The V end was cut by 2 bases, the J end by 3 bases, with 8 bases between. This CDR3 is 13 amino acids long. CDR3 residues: CASSLPGDYGYTF. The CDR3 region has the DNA TGTGCCAGCAGCTTACCGGGAGACTATGGCTACACCTTC.

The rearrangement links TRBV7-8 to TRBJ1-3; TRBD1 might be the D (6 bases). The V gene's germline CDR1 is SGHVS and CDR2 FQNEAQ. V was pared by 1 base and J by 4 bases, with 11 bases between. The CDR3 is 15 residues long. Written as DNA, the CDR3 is TGTGCCAGCAGCTTAGATACAGGGTCAGGAAACACCATATATTTT. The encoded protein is CASSLDTGSGNTIYF.

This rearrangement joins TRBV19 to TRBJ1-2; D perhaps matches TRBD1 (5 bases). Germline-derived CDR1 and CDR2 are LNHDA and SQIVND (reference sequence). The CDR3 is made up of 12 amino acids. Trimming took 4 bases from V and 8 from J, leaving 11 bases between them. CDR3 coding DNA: TGTGCCAGTAGTACGGGGCGGGACGGCTACACCTTC. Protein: CASSTGRDGYTF.

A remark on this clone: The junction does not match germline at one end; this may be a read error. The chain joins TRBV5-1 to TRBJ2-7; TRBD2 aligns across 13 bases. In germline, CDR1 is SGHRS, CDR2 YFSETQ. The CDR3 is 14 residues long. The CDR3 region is CASSEDQGLAGMNF. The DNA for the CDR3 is TGCGCCAGCAGCGAAGACCAGGGACTAGCGGGAATGAACTTC.

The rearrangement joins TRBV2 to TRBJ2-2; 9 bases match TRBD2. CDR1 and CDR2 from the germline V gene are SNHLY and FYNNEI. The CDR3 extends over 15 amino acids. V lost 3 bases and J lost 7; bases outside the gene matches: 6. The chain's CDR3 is CASSDSGSYGGELFF. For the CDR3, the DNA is TGTGCCAGCAGTGATAGCGGGAGTTATGGCGGGGAGCTGTTTTTT.

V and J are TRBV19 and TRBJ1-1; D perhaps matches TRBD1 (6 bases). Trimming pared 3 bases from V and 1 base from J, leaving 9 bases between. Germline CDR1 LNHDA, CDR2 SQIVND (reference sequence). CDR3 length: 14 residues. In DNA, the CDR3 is TGTGCCAGTAGTATTCAGGGGAAGAACACTGAAGCTTTCTTT. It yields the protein CASSIQGKNTEAFF.

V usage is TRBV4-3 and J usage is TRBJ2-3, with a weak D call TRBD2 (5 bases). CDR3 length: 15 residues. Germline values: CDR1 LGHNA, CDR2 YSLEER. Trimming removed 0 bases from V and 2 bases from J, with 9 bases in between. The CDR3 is CASSQDGGPTDTQYF. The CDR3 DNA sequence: TGCGCCAGCAGCCAAGATGGAGGACCCACAGATACGCAGTATTTT.